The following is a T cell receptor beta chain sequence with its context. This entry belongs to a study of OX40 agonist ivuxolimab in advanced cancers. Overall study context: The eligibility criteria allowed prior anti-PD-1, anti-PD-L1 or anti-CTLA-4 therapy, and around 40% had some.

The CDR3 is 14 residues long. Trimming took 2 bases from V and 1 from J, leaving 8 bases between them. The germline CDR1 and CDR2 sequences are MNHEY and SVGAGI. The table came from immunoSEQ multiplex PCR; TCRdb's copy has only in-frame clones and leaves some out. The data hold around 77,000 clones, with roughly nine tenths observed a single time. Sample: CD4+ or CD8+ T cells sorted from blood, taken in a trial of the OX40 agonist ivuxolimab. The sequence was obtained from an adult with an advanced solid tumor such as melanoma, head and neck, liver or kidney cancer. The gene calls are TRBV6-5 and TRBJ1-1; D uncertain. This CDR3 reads CASSYGRSNTEAFF. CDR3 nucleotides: TGTGCCAGCAGTTACGGCAGATCGAACACTGAAGCTTTCTTT.